These T cell receptor beta chains were read from a single sample in a study of cytomegalovirus exposure and HLA in healthy donors. Method: immunoSEQ multiplex PCR; TCRdb's copy keeps in-frame clones and lacks some. In the table there are 57,000 or so clones, about four fifths of which are singletons. Material for sequencing was PBMCs. The receptors shown here come from a man in his fifties or sixties in good health and CMV-seropositive. Each CDR3 is given with its conserved first and last residue. A D gene is named only where the DNA matches it firmly. Where a row states a size, it is once, few, many or the class of an expanded clone; other rows omit it.

d_call | j_call | clone_size | v_call | cdr3_aa | cdr3_nt
. | TRBJ2-2 | . | TRBV4-2 | CASSQGGLETANTGELFF | TGTGCCAGCAGCCAAGGAGGTTTGGAGACCGCGAACACCGGGGAGCTGTTTTTT
TRBD2 | TRBJ2-1 | few | TRBV9 | CASSVGTSGYNEQFF | TGTGCCAGCAGCGTTGGGACTAGCGGATACAATGAGCAGTTCTTC
. | TRBJ1-6 | . | TRBV27 | CASSPQVMVRVIKSPLHF | TGTGCCAGCAGCCCCCAGGTGATGGTGCGGGTCATAAAGTCACCCCTCCACTTT
. | TRBJ1-1 | . | TRBV18 | CASSPREYRPNTEAFF | TGTGCCAGCTCACCACGAGAGTACAGGCCAAACACTGAAGCTTTCTTT
TRBD2 | TRBJ2-3 | . | TRBV7-8 | CASSLFTSGRLPDTQYF | TGTGCCAGCAGCTTATTTACTAGCGGGAGACTACCAGATACGCAGTATTTT
TRBD1 | TRBJ1-2 | few | TRBV6-1 | CASKGGNRGGYTF | TGTGCCAGCAAGGGGGGTAACAGGGGTGGCTACACCTTC
TRBD1 | TRBJ2-7 | . | TRBV9 | CASSVGTGVREQYF | TGTGCCAGCAGCGTAGGAACAGGGGTACGCGAGCAGTACTTC
TRBD2 | TRBJ2-2 | . | TRBV4-2 | CASSQDRGGRTGELFF | TGTGCCAGCAGCCAAGATCGGGGCGGGAGAACCGGGGAGCTGTTTTTT
. | TRBJ1-2 | . | TRBV10-3 | CAISKLTANYGYTF | TGTGCCATCAGTAAACTGACAGCTAACTATGGCTACACCTTC
TRBD1 | TRBJ2-7 | . | TRBV11-2 | CASSLGGGQGAEQYF | TGTGCCAGCAGCTTAGGGGGGGGACAGGGAGCCGAGCAGTACTTC
. | TRBJ2-7 | . | TRBV20-1 | CSANRGGWYF | TGCAGTGCCAACCGAGGGGGTTGGTACTTC
. | TRBJ2-7 | . | TRBV28 | CAADRGLDSYEQYF | TGTGCCGCCGACCGTGGCCTAGACTCCTACGAGCAGTACTTC
TRBD1 | TRBJ2-5 | . | TRBV7-6 | CASSSRGRQETQYF | TGTGCCAGCAGCTCCAGGGGGCGTCAAGAGACCCAGTACTTC
TRBD2 | TRBJ2-3 | once | TRBV4-1 | CASSLRRSGGAFTDTQYF | TGCGCCAGCAGCCTCCGTCGTAGCGGGGGGGCCTTCACAGATACGCAGTATTTT
TRBD1 | TRBJ1-1 | . | TRBV4-3 | CASSQATGQVSPEAFF | TGCGCCAGCAGCCAAGCCACGGGACAGGTCAGCCCTGAAGCTTTCTTT
. | TRBJ2-3 | . | TRBV5-5 | CASSPSPLLNRASTDTQYF | TGTGCCAGCAGCCCCTCCCCCCTCCTTAACAGGGCAAGCACAGATACGCAGTATTTT
TRBD2 | TRBJ2-1 | . | TRBV6-1 | CASSRTSGVYNEQFF | TGTGCCAGCAGTAGGACTAGCGGGGTCTACAATGAGCAGTTCTTC
TRBD2 | TRBJ2-7 | . | TRBV9 | CASSVSETSGGYEQYF | TGTGCCAGCAGCGTAAGTGAGACTAGCGGGGGTTACGAGCAGTACTTC
TRBD1 | TRBJ1-1 | . | TRBV11-1 | CASSLGDRGSAEAFF | TGTGCCAGCAGCTTAGGGGACAGGGGGAGTGCTGAAGCTTTCTTT
. | TRBJ2-1 | . | TRBV11-2 | CASSFGGPYNEQFF | TGTGCCAGCAGCTTCGGGGGGCCCTACAATGAGCAGTTCTTC
. | TRBJ1-5 | . | TRBV7-2 | CASSFQGNQPQHF | TGTGCCAGCAGCTTTCAGGGGAATCAGCCCCAGCATTTT
. | TRBJ1-1 | . | TRBV30 | CAWSVRGLGMNTEAFF | TGTGCCTGGAGTGTTCGAGGGTTAGGAATGAACACTGAAGCTTTCTTT
. | TRBJ1-1 | . | TRBV5-3 | CARSFEGENTEAFF | TGTGCCAGAAGCTTTGAGGGAGAGAACACTGAAGCTTTCTTT
. | TRBJ1-1 | . | TRBV28 | CASSLDLGRATEAFF | TGTGCCAGCAGTTTAGACCTCGGGAGGGCTACTGAAGCTTTCTTT
. | TRBJ1-2 | . | TRBV5-1 | CASRSGQPYGSNF | TGCGCCAGCAGGAGTGGACAGCCCTATGGCTCCAACTTC
. | TRBJ2-1 | few | TRBV4-2 | CASRQLLARPSNEQFF | TGTGCCAGCAGACAACTCCTAGCGAGACCATCCAATGAGCAGTTCTTC
. | TRBJ1-3 | . | TRBV5-6 | CASSALQGRNTIYF | TGTGCCAGCAGCGCGCTGCAGGGGCGAAACACCATATATTTT